This TCR beta chain came from a study of cytomegalovirus exposure and HLA in healthy donors. Study in general: Early released data had about 80 million unique TCRs, all coming from HLA-typed donors. Study-wide results and limits: Many donors shared some public TCRs, even though most TCR sequences were rare.

PCR amplification relied on 60 Vbeta primers (plus 13 Jbeta primers). TCRdb keeps only in-frame clones here, not all; method: immunoSEQ multiplex PCR. The sample lists 75,000 to 100,000 clones, around 74% occurring once. This clone was picked up one time. Its specificity is not known. Other DNA variants within this sample encode the same CDR3. Samples came from healthy bone marrow donors. The TCR comes from a female donor in good health and CMV-seropositive. The sample taken for sequencing was PBMCs.

CDR3 region: CASSSSSYEQYF. The CDR3 DNA reads TGTGCCAGCAGCTCCAGCTCCTACGAGCAGTACTTC. V usage is TRBV7-6 and J usage is TRBJ2-7, with D unclear. Germline CDR1 is SGHVS and CDR2 is FNYEAQ. This CDR3 is built from 12 residues. V was clipped by 4 bases and J by 0 bases, with 4 bases between them. The full variable domain, its missing parts supplied by reference TRBV7-6 and TRBJ2-7, is GAGVSQSPRYKVTKRGQDVALRCDPISGHVSLYWYRQALGQGPEFLTYFNYEAQQDKSGLPNDRFSAERPEGSISTLTIQRTEQRDSAMYRCASSSSSYEQYFGPGTRLTVT.